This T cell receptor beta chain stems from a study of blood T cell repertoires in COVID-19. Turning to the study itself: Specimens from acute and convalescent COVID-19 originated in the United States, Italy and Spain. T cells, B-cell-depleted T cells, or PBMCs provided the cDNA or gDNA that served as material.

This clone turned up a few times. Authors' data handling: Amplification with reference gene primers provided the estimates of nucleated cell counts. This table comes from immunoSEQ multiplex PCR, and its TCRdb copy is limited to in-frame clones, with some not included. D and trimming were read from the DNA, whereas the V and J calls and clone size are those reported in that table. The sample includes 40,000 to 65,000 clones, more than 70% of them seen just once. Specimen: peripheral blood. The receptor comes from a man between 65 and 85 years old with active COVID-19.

The CDR3 bases are TGTGCCAGCAGTTTTAAACCCCAGCATTTT. Translating it yields CASSFKPQHF. The V call is TRBV6-7, the J call TRBJ1-5; D not resolved. TRBV6-7 belongs to the ORF category, with a function that is uncertain. Trimming stripped 4 bases from V and 10 bases from J, with 5 bases between. This CDR3 has 10 residues.